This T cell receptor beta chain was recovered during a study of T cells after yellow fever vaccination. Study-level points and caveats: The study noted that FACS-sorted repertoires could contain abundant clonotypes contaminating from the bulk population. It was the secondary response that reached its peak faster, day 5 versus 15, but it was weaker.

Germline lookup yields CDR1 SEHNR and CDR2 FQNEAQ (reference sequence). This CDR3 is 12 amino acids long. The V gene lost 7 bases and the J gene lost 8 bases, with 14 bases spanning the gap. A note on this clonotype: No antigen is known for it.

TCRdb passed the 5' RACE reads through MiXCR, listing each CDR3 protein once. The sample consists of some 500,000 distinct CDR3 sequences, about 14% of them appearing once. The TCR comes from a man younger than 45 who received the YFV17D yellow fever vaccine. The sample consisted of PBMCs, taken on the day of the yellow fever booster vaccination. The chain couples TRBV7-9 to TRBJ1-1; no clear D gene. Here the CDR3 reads CASNYGLTEAFF. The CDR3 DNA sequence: TGTGCCAGCAATTATGGCCTCACCGAAGCTTTCTTT.